Shown below are 18 T cell receptor beta chains from a single sample sequenced in a study of blood T cells in healthy people across ages. The use of a sample-barcoded 5' primer and a J-beta primer mix characterized a second PCR of 7 to 11 cycles. TCRdb used MiXCR to reprocess the 5' RACE reads, holding one entry per CDR3 protein. The sample has 1.5 million to 2 million distinct CDR3 sequences, 28% seen once. The sequencing input was blood. The source is a woman aged 25 to 39 in good health.

This clonotype was observed a handful of times. The rearrangement uses TRBV6-2 or TRBV6-3 and TRBJ2-5, with 7 bases fitting TRBD1. Trimming took 11 bases from V and 2 from J; bases not matched to a gene: 8. This CDR3 is 13 amino acids long. Germline V gene sequence: CDR1 MNHEY, CDR2 SVGEGT. The CDR3 DNA follows: TGTGCCTTCCCCGACAGGGATCAAGAGACCCAGTACTTC. As protein: CAFPDRDQETQYF.

V usage is TRBV3-1 and J usage is TRBJ1-6, with 7 bases matching TRBD1. Germline V gives CDR1 LGHDT, CDR2 YNNKEL (reference sequence). This CDR3 has 14 residues. J gave up 7 bases and V 5 bases, and 5 bases lay outside the gene matches. The CDR3 loop is CASSSRDSNSPLHF. CDR3 nucleotide sequence: TGTGCCAGCAGCTCAAGGGACAGCAATTCACCCCTCCACTTT. Together with reference TRBV3-1 and TRBJ1-6, the CDR3 gives the full variable domain: DTAVSQTPKYLVTQMGNDKSIKCEQNLGHDTMYWYKQDSKKFLKIMFSYNNKELIINETVPNRFSPKSPDKAHLNLHINSLELGDSAVYFCASSSRDSNSPLHFGNGTRLTVT.

As to this clonotype: Possible read error: a much larger clone is one base away. The chain carries TRBV12-3 or TRBV12-4 and TRBJ1-4; D call uncertain. The CDR3 loop spans 12 amino acids. The germline V and J ends were trimmed by 5 bases and 11 bases, with 12 bases remaining between them. CDR3 sequence reads: CASSDNDRKLFF. The CDR3 region has the DNA TGTGCCAGCAGTGACAATGATAGGAAACTGTTTTTT.

J is TRBJ2-3 and V is TRBV7-6; perhaps TRBD2 as D (6 bases). CDR3 size: 14 residues. Trimming left V 5 bases short and J 2 bases short, with 11 bases between. Germline assignment: CDR1 SGHVS and CDR2 FNYEAQ. The CDR3 DNA sequence: TGTGCCAGCAGCACGGGACTCGACACAGATACGCAGTATTTT. It translates to CASSTGLDTDTQYF.

This clonotype occurred many times. The chain is built from TRBV6-1 and TRBJ2-7; unclear D gene. With 6 bases removed from V and 2 bases from J, the gap between germline ends came to 17 bases. This CDR3 spans 15 amino acids. Per germline, CDR1 MNHNS and CDR2 SASEGT. The chain's CDR3 is CASSDDPRAAYEQYF. The CDR3 nucleotides are TGTGCCAGCAGCGATGACCCTAGGGCGGCCTACGAGCAGTACTTC.

A word on this clonotype: A much larger clone lies a single base off, so this may be a read error. The V gene is TRBV12-3 or TRBV12-4, the J gene TRBJ2-3; TRBD2 matches at 7 bases. The CDR3 has 14 residues. In DNA, the CDR3 is TGTGCCTGCAGGATAGCGGGCCGCACAGATACGCAGTATTTT. It encodes CACRIAGRTDTQYF.

There are a few counts of this clonotype. The rearrangement uses TRBV12-3 or TRBV12-4 and TRBJ1-2; D uncertain. The CDR3 spans 13 residues. Trimming cost V 1 base and J 10 bases, with 13 bases left between them. The CDR3 DNA reads as TGTGCCAGCAGTTTAGACCTAGGAGAGGACTACACCTTC. Its protein product is CASSLDLGEDYTF.

This clonotype was found a few times. V is TRBV7-2 and J is TRBJ2-1, with 9 bases fitting TRBD1. This CDR3 contains 15 residues. V shed 2 bases, J shed 5 bases, and the junction held 4 bases outside the gene matches. CDR1 SGHTA and CDR2 FQGNSA come from the germline V gene. The CDR3 protein is CASSLTGTGNNEQFF. DNA for the CDR3: TGTGCCAGCAGCTTAACCGGGACAGGGAACAATGAGCAGTTCTTC.

This clonotype was detected only a few times. V and J are TRBV12-3 or TRBV12-4 and TRBJ2-1; 8 positions agree with TRBD2. The ends lost 5 bases at V and 9 bases at J; junction bases unmatched: 15. The CDR3 is 16 amino acids. CDR3 loop: CASSVVAGIRAPEQFF. CDR3 bases: TGTGCCAGCAGTGTTGTAGCGGGAATCAGAGCCCCTGAGCAGTTCTTC.

The chain combines TRBV21-1 with TRBJ2-7; the table's D call, TRBD1, was not checked against the DNA. Near its end, the DNA agrees better with TRBJ2-5, so the J call may be wrong. TRBV21-1 is an annotated pseudogene. CDR3 length: 13 residues. The DNA for the CDR3 is TGTGCCAGCAGCAAAGTACAGGGGGAGACCCAGTACTTC. Translating it yields CASSKVQGETQYF.

The sample holds many counts of this clonotype. The genes are TRBV29-1 and TRBJ2-7; possible D gene TRBD1, 7 bases. Between the trimmed V and J ends, which lost 6 bases and 2 bases, there was a span of 8 bases. This CDR3 is built from 11 residues. Germline values: CDR1 SQVTM, CDR2 ANQGSEA. Here the CDR3 reads CSVRGAYEQYF. The CDR3, as DNA: TGCAGCGTCAGGGGGGCCTACGAGCAGTACTTC.

Of note for this clonotype: The junction and the germline gene differ at one end; a read error may be behind it. The genes are TRBV5-5 and TRBJ2-1; the D call may be TRBD1 or TRBD2 (5 bases each). This CDR3 contains 14 residues. The germline gives CDR1 SGHKS, CDR2 YYEKEE (reference sequence). In DNA form, the CDR3 reads TGTGCCTGCAGCACAAGGGGACCCGGCGGGGAGCAGTTCTTC. The encoded protein is CACSTRGPGGEQFF.

This clonotype was observed at least ten times. The chain couples TRBV11-2 to TRBJ2-1, with TRBD2 identical over 8 bases. The CDR3 consists of 18 residues. CDR1 and CDR2 from the germline V gene are SGHAT and FQNNGV. V was clipped by 3 bases and J by 10 bases; unmatched bases: 20. The CDR3 DNA reads as TGTGCCAGCAGCTTTCCGGTGGGTCCAGCGGGAGTACGAGGAGAGCAGTTCTTC. This gives the protein CASSFPVGPAGVRGEQFF. Supplemented by reference TRBV11-2 and TRBJ2-1, the full variable domain reads EAGVAQSPRYKIIEKRQSVAFWCNPISGHATLYWYQQILGQGPKLLIQFQNNGVVDDSQLPKDRFSAERLKGVDSTLKIQPAKLEDSAVYLCASSFPVGPAGVRGEQFFGPGTRLTVL.

This clonotype has just a few counts. The chain combines TRBV5-1 with TRBJ2-2, with a tentative D call TRBD2 (6 bases). CDR1 and CDR2 from the germline V gene are SGHRS and YFSETQ. V was pared by 4 bases and J by 6 bases, with 16 bases between. This CDR3 has 15 amino acids. CDR3 in amino acids: CASSQVVSGAGELFF. The CDR3 nucleotides are TGCGCCAGCAGCCAAGTAGTTAGCGGCGCCGGGGAGCTGTTTTTT.

Of note for this clonotype: A read error is possible here, since a much larger clone lies one base away. The rearrangement uses TRBV6-5 and TRBJ2-7; D gene uncertain. Trimming stripped 5 bases from V and 3 bases from J, with 11 bases between. Germline CDR1 reads MNHEY; CDR2 reads SVGAGI. The CDR3 loop spans 13 amino acids. This CDR3 reads CASSQRQNYEQYF. In DNA form, the CDR3 reads TGTGCCAGCAGTCAGAGACAAAACTACGAGCAGTACTTC.

The chain joins TRBV20-1 to TRBJ2-2, with D perhaps matching TRBD2 (6 bases). The ends were cut back, 6 bases at V and 1 base at J, with 15 bases in the middle. CDR3 length equals 15 residues. Per the germline V gene, CDR1 is DFQATT and CDR2 is SNEGSKA (reference sequence). The CDR3 here is CSAFRDGGNTGELFF. The CDR3 region has the DNA TGCAGTGCGTTCCGGGACGGGGGGAACACCGGGGAGCTGTTTTTT.

In this sample, this clonotype turned up many times. The chain combines TRBV12-3 or TRBV12-4 with TRBJ1-2; unclear D gene. V was trimmed by 0 bases and J by 5 bases, leaving 10 bases between them. This CDR3 is 14 amino acids long. The CDR3 here is CASSLANDGYGYTF. The DNA of the CDR3 is TGTGCCAGCAGTTTAGCGAACGACGGGTATGGCTACACCTTC.

This clonotype was seen repeatedly, ten times or more. The chain combines TRBV18 with TRBJ2-7, with D hard to call. Trimming removed 3 bases from V and 1 base from J, with 13 bases in between. This CDR3 is 15 amino acids long. Germline CDR1 KGHSH, CDR2 LQKENI. CDR3 nucleotide sequence: TGTGCCAGCTCACCCCGGACCCTTGGGTCCTACGAGCAGTACTTC. This sequence encodes CASSPRTLGSYEQYF.